The T cell receptor (beta chain) described here comes from a study of T cells in Graves' hyperthyroidism and ophthalmopathy. General study points: Among clonotypes expanded in thyroid above 0.001, most were also found in blood.

The hyperthyroidism was newly diagnosed and had lasted under 2 months; the patients were aged 18 to 65. On the basis of clinical symptoms, serum thyroxine and TRAb, thyroid ultrasound and orbital computed tomography, diagnoses were made. Fresh peripheral blood, about 9.3 ml, yielded the PBMCs. Points on this clonotype: Its antigen is not known.

The CDR3 length is 17 residues. Germline loops: CDR1 KGHDR, CDR2 SFDVKD. J was trimmed by 4 bases and V by 7 bases; bases with no gene match: 14. The investigators amplified TCR beta CDR3 regions from RNA transcripts. First-round RT-PCR with HTBI primers amplified the TCR CDR3 region. TCRdb passed the multiplex PCR reads through MiXCR, listing each CDR3 protein once. The sample has about 24,000 distinct CDR3 sequences, less than 65% seen once; the top ten hold about 25%. The specimen was blood. This chain joins TRBV24-1 and TRBJ2-3, with 9 bases aligning to TRBD1. The clonotype comes from a woman aged 40 to 50 with Graves' hyperthyroidism that later progressed to Graves' ophthalmopathy. The CDR3 protein is CATSPASGTGYPDTQYF. The CDR3 nucleotides are TGTGCCACCAGCCCTGCCTCCGGGACAGGGTACCCAGATACGCAGTATTTT.